This T cell receptor beta chain was identified in a study of PD-L1 blockade in urothelial cancer. Whole-study context: Timepoints chosen for blood analysis were 3 weeks (second dose) and 6 weeks after treatment start. General study findings and limits: Below-median blood TCR clonality before treatment forecast better survival.

Turning to this clone: Its matching antigen is unknown.

With V trimmed by 0 bases and J by 7 bases, 4 bases remained unmatched. The CDR3 covers 14 residues. CDR1 SGHTA and CDR2 FQGTGA come from the germline V gene. Patients had urothelial carcinoma that was locally advanced or metastatic. Synthetic TCR analog templates were spiked into each PCR. Libraries were prepared by immunoSEQ multiplex PCR; TCRdb keeps only in-frame clonotypes and omits some of them. Of approximately 80,000 clones detected, roughly 80% appear once; the ten largest clones hold 9.5%. The genes are TRBV7-3 and TRBJ1-2; 8 bases align to TRBD1. The material sequenced was PBMCs, taken around atezolizumab (anti-PD-L1) treatment. The clonotype was recovered from a man aged 65 to 79 with urothelial cancer. The CDR3 here is CASSLTGQAVGYTF. CDR3 bases: TGTGCCAGCAGCTTAACGGGACAGGCTGTTGGCTACACCTTC. Together with reference TRBV7-3 and TRBJ1-2, the CDR3 gives the full variable domain: GAGVSQTPSNKVTEKGKYVELRCDPISGHTALYWYRQSLGQGPEFLIYFQGTGAADDSGLPNDRFFAVRPEGSVSTLKIQRTERGDSAVYLCASSLTGQAVGYTFGSGTRLTVV.